This TCR beta chain was sequenced during a study of metastatic and nonmetastatic thyroid tumors. Study at large: Repertoires were compared across blood and tumor or nodule tissue from malignant and benign thyroid patients.

Per the original data handling: The authors used CDR3 differences across clinicopathological groups to build a distant-metastasis classifier for papillary thyroid cancer. Through MiXCR, TCRdb re-clonotyped the PCR reads. Here the V and J calls rest on TCRdb's processing, not on the authors' analysis. The sample contains around 46,000 clones, about 20% of which appear only once. The CDR3 totals 13 residues. The germline V gene encodes CDR1 LNHDA and CDR2 SQIVND (reference sequence). V lost 4 bases and J lost 7, with 11 bases in between. Overall study findings and caveats: Reportedly, malignant thyroid tumors had significantly higher TCR beta diversity than benign nodules, in blood and tumor.

This clone was detected a few times. Antigen: not known. Treatment of any kind had been given to no patient before thyroid surgery. Sequencing was carried out using blood. The clonotype was recovered from a male donor with papillary thyroid cancer or a benign thyroid nodule (not recorded which). Some clones in this sample may be carry-over from other donors' samples. The chain uses TRBV19 and TRBJ1-3; D unclear. CDR3 in DNA: TGTGCCAGTAGTACGGATAGCTTGAACACCATATATTTT. This gives the protein CASSTDSLNTIYF.